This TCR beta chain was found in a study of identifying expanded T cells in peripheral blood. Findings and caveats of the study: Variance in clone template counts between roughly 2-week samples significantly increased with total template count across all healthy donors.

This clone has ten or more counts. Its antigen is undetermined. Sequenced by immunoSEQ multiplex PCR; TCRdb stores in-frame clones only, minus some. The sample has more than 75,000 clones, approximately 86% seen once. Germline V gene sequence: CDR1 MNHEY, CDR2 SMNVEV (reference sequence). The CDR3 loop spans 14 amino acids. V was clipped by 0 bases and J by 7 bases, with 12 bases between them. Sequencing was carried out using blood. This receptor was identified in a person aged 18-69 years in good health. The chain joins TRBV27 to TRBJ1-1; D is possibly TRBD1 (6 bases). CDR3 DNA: TGTGCCAGCAGTTTATCGAGGGGGAGCGGTGAAGCTTTCTTT. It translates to CASSLSRGSGEAFF.